This T cell receptor beta chain was sequenced during a study of blood T cell repertoires in COVID-19. As to this clone: The same CDR3 can be traced to other DNA sequences in this sample.

Profiling relied on immunoSEQ multiplex PCR, and the TCRdb table lists in-frame clones only, not all of them. The data hold fewer than 400,000 clones, with 85% to 90% observed a single time. V shed 6 bases and J shed 0 bases, with 10 bases lying between them. Germline CDR1 SGHAT, CDR2 FQNNGV. This CDR3 has 14 residues. The sequenced sample was peripheral blood. This sequence originates from a woman aged 30 to 39 with COVID-19, enrolled during active disease. V is TRBV11-2 and J is TRBJ2-3; D is perhaps TRBD2 (6 bases). The CDR3 loop is CASRPGTSTDTQYF. CDR3 DNA: TGTGCCAGCAGACCCGGGACTAGCACAGATACGCAGTATTTT.